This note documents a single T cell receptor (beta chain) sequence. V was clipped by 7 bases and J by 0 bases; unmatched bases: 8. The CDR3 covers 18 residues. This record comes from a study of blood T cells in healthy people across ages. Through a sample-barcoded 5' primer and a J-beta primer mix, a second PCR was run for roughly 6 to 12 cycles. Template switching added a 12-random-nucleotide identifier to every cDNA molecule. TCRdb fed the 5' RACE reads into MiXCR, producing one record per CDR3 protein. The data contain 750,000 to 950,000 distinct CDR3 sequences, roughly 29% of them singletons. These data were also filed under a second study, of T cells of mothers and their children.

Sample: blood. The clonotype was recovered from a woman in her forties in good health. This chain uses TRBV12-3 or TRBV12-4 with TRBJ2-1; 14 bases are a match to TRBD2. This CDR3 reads CASKTGLAGVSSYNEQFF. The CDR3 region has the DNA TGTGCCAGCAAGACGGGACTAGCGGGGGTAAGCTCCTACAATGAGCAGTTCTTC.